What follows is one T cell receptor beta chain and its context. The sample holds one count of this clone. Its specific antigen is unknown. Within one base of it there is no much larger clone, and no base qualities were kept. Including cysteine and phenylalanine, the CDR3 has 17 amino acids. The CDR3 DNA has 51 bases and is translated from base 1. CDR1 and CDR2 (LGHNA, YNFKEQ) derive from the germline V gene. Trimming takes 1 base from V and 8 bases from J, and the germline ends sit 18 bases apart. The CDR3 regions of human TCRbeta chains were subjected to immunosequencing. The authors' pipeline ran thus. TCRs in the repertoires were compared against a reference library of SARS-CoV-2-specific TCRs that had been generated with the MIRA antigen-specificity platform. Breadth was defined as the fraction of unique TCRs that were SARS-CoV-2-associated. Depth was defined as the fraction of total T cells that were SARS-CoV-2-associated. Using the MIRA data, each spike-specific TCR was assigned both to the spike region to which the TCR was reactive and to a CD4 or CD8 class. Log10-transformed breadth and depth values were compared by one-way ANOVA with Sidak's multiple comparisons tests. What TCRdb holds here is the immuneACCESS table cut down to in-frame rearrangements. Part of the clones is not present; checked against another copy, under half of the missing clones reflect an unresolved V gene, and the others are unexplained. V and J calls and clone size are given by that table; D and trimming were obtained from the DNA. The sample table shows more than 120,000 clones, and 88% are seen once. The ten largest make up about 5.4% of the sample.

The data are from a study of T cell responses to AZD1222 COVID-19 vaccine listed by TCRdb under 2021. The study in broad terms: A total of just over 230 trial participants underwent TCR sequencing, of whom roughly 210 had received two doses of AZD1222 and about 25 had received two doses of the MenACWY control vaccine. Trial participants were enrolled by age into subgroups of 18-55, 56-69 and 70-plus years, and around 150, 29 and 61 TCR-sequenced participants, respectively, were included in these subgroups. Overall study outcomes, separate from this receptor: No day 14 peak-response samples were available, so repertoires were characterized only after the peak T cell response. In the small 56-69-year group, the increase in depth fell short of significance, most likely because of low power. Nearly half of unique spike-specific TCRs reportedly recognized epitopes outside regions mutated in the B.1.351 and B.1.1.7 variants. Vaccine-associated CD4 TCRs spanned the whole spike protein, with dominant responses in regions 160-218 and 743-854. A significant rise in spike-specific TCR breadth and depth was observed after two AZD1222 doses relative to day 0 and relative to MenACWY recipients. Conclusions about previously exposed vaccinees are limited, since just 6 or 7 AZD1222 recipients were seropositive for SARS-CoV-2 at baseline. Participants were mostly white British and included more females than males, and it was suggested by the authors that clonal diversity may have been underestimated.

The label giving this sample's time point can be read as: about 28 days (+/-7) after the second vaccine dose. The treatment or condition label here, explained by the study, means: meningococcal conjugate vaccine given as trial control. The vaccinee samples were drawn from two UK trials, COV001 and COV002, one of which was a single-blind randomized controlled phase 2/3 trial testing AZD1222 (ChAdOx1 nCoV-19) in healthy adults. For TCRbeta chain sequencing, PBMC samples were collected from trial participants at day 0 and at day 28 after the second dose. This TCR was sampled from an adult who received the MenACWY meningococcal vaccine as a control. The material was peripheral blood, obtained 28 days after the second dose of the MenACWY control vaccine. The chain joins TRBV4-2 to TRBJ1-6, and possibly TRBD1, on 6 matching bases. The DNA sequence reads TGTGCCAGCAGCCAAGTTTTTAGGGGGGCCTCGGATTCACCCCTCCACTTT. Its translation is CASSQVFRGASDSPLHF.